This section outlines one T cell receptor beta chain sequence together with its context. This clonotype was counted between two and nine times. Its recognized antigen is unknown. Qualities for individual bases were not recorded, and no much larger clone is one base off. From a lookup of the germline V gene, CDR1 and CDR2 are MNHNS and SASEGT. V and J are truncated by 4 bases and 5 bases respectively, leaving an intervening sequence of 9 bases. Inclusive of the bounding cysteine and phenylalanine, the CDR3 is 14 residues long. Of the read, only the CDR3 DNA is kept; its 42 bases are in frame from base 1. The data belong to a study of response to subunit inactivated influenza vaccine (dated by TCRdb to 2017 to 2018). For context, the study as a whole: To follow how T cells responded to a trivalent subunit inactivated influenza vaccine, the researchers relied on deep quantitative profiling of the T cell receptor repertoire. Points the paper makes about the study in general: It was suggested by the authors that each seasonal influenza vaccination may recruit only a limited number of new T cells.

The library was prepared using RT-PCR. Sequencing used an Illumina HiSeq 2500. TCRdb passed the public sequencing reads through fastp at Q25 and MiXCR, retaining productive beta sequences. Identical CDR3 protein sequences are pooled into one entry, listed with their most common genes and DNA. The sample table contains 530,000 or so distinct CDR3 sequences; only one count was recorded for 14% of them. The ten largest clones add up to over 8.5% of the sample. This TCR derives from a man in his fifties who received an inactivated influenza vaccine. Donor details come from another sample of the same person, matched by shared clones. Sequencing was performed on PBMCs from blood, taken less than 13 days after vaccination. The chain is encoded by TRBV6-1 joined to TRBJ1-6; the D gene assignment is ambiguous. Read as DNA, the sequence is TGTGCCAGCAGTGCCGAGTGGGATAATTCACCCCTCCACTTT. Its translation reads: CASSAEWDNSPLHF.